The 21 T cell receptor beta chains listed next were all sequenced from one sample in a study of blood T cell repertoires in COVID-19. The method was immunoSEQ multiplex PCR; TCRdb's version includes in-frame clones alone and lacks a portion of them. The sample contains 300,000 or so clones, approximately 86% of which appear only once. The sequenced sample consisted of PBMCs or T cells enriched from blood (not recorded which). These receptor sequences come from a middle-aged woman with acute COVID-19.

Details on this clone: Other DNA sequences of this sample code for an identical CDR3. The gene calls are TRBV11-2 and TRBJ1-5, with TRBD1 as a possible D gene (5 bases). V was shortened by 5 bases and J by 2 bases, with 13 bases between the two germline ends. CDR1 SGHAT and CDR2 FQNNGV come from the germline V gene. CDR3 size: 15 residues. This CDR3 reads CASSRSGGGNQPQHF. In DNA form, the CDR3 reads TGTGCCAGCAGCCGATCGGGGGGTGGCAATCAGCCCCAGCATTTT.

This chain links TRBV2 with TRBJ1-4; D call uncertain. V was trimmed by 2 bases and J by 8 bases, leaving 9 bases between them. CDR3 length: 13 amino acids. Germline V gene data show CDR1 as SNHLY and CDR2 as FYNNEI. The CDR3 region has the DNA TGTGCCAGCAGTGAAAGCTGGAGAGAAAAACTGTTTTTT. Protein product: CASSESWREKLFF.

As concerns this clone: The identical CDR3 is also encoded by other nucleotide sequences in the sample. This chain connects TRBV18 to TRBJ1-2, with D hard to call. Germline assignment: CDR1 KGHSH and CDR2 LQKENI. V was pared by 2 bases and J by 5 bases, with 9 bases between. CDR3 size: 13 residues. The CDR3 nucleotides read TGTGCCAGCTCACCAACAGACTATTATGGCTACACCTTC. Translating it yields CASSPTDYYGYTF.

The chain couples TRBV6-4 to TRBJ1-5, with D perhaps matching TRBD1 (5 bases). Trimming removed 2 bases from V and 5 bases from J, with 19 bases in between. Germline V gene sequence: CDR1 MRHNA, CDR2 SNTAGT. The CDR3 contains 17 residues. The CDR3 region has the DNA TGTGCCAGCAGTGACCTCGGGGGGGTGGCCTGGGATCAGCCCCAGCATTTT. Protein product: CASSDLGGVAWDQPQHF.

The chain uses TRBV7-8 and TRBJ1-1; 7 nucleotides agree with TRBD1. This CDR3 is built from 13 residues. With 3 bases clipped from V and 7 bases from J, the junction kept 5 bases outside the gene matches. Germline values: CDR1 SGHVS, CDR2 FQNEAQ. The CDR3 loop is CASSFTGEVEAFF. The CDR3 nucleotides read TGTGCCAGCAGCTTTACAGGGGAAGTTGAAGCTTTCTTT.

V gene TRBV6-2 or TRBV6-3 combines with J gene TRBJ2-3; the match to TRBD2 covers 7 bases. The germline gives CDR1 MNHEY, CDR2 SVGEGT. The J segment lost 3 bases and the V segment lost 5 bases, leaving 8 bases of the junction unmatched. The CDR3 runs to 15 residues. The CDR3 nucleotides are TGTGCCAGCAGTACGAGCGGGACTGGTACAGATACGCAGTATTTT. Amino acid sequence: CASSTSGTGTDTQYF.

The sample holds one count of this clone. V gene TRBV10-3 combines with J gene TRBJ1-6; D perhaps matches TRBD1 (6 bases). V lost 10 bases to trimming and J lost 7 bases, with 17 bases between them. The CDR3 contains 14 residues. CDR1 and CDR2 from the germline V gene are ENHRY and SYGVKD. CDR3 amino acids: CATAAGALNSPLHF. CDR3 bases: TGTGCCACCGCGGCGGGGGCCCTAAATTCACCCCTCCACTTT.

This clone was found a few times. The chain has TRBV12-3 or TRBV12-4 and TRBJ1-6; D is uncertain. This CDR3 region has 13 residues. The V end lost 3 bases, the J end lost 4 bases, and 4 bases lay between the germline ends. This CDR3 is CASSFSYNSPLHF. CDR3 DNA: TGTGCCAGCAGTTTCTCGTATAATTCACCCCTCCACTTT.

The chain carries TRBV6-5 and TRBJ1-1; D is possibly TRBD1 (6 bases). CDR1 and CDR2 from the germline V gene are MNHEY and SVGAGI. Trimming shortened V by 6 bases and J by 4 bases, and 18 bases separated the two germline ends. The CDR3 has 15 amino acids. CDR3 nucleotide sequence: TGTGCCAGCAGAGCCTCAGGGGTTTCTGTCACTGAAGCTTTCTTT. Protein: CASRASGVSVTEAFF.

The gene calls are TRBV29-1 and TRBJ1-2, with D possibly TRBD1 on 6 matching bases. There are 12 residues in the CDR3. The ends were cut back, 3 bases at V and 8 bases at J, with 13 bases in the middle. Germline-derived CDR1 and CDR2 are SQVTM and ANQGSEA. CDR3 region: CSVDRGPEGYTF. DNA for the CDR3: TGCAGCGTTGACAGGGGCCCTGAGGGCTACACCTTC.

J is TRBJ1-6 and V is TRBV11-2, with 9 bases lining up with TRBD1. The CDR3 covers 19 residues. Germline CDR1 SGHAT, CDR2 FQNNGV. The J segment lost 0 bases and the V segment lost 1 base, leaving 7 bases of the junction unmatched. CDR3 coding DNA: TGTGCCAGCAGCTTAGTAGGGGGACAGGGTAGCTCCTATAATTCACCCCTCCACTTT. Translated, it gives CASSLVGGQGSSYNSPLHF.

V gene TRBV6-5 combines with J gene TRBJ2-7; D unclear. Germline CDR1 and CDR2: MNHEY and SVGAGI. The V and J ends lost 7 bases and 0 bases respectively, with 16 bases between them. The CDR3 extends over 15 amino acids. CDR3 sequence: CASNKRLGPSYEQYF. The DNA of the CDR3 is TGTGCCAGCAATAAAAGGCTAGGTCCCTCCTACGAGCAGTACTTC.

CDR3 region: CATKSSYNEQFF. For the CDR3, the DNA is TGTGCCACCAAGAGCTCCTACAATGAGCAGTTCTTC. The rearrangement links TRBV19 to TRBJ2-1; unclear D gene. Germline V gives CDR1 LNHDA, CDR2 SQIVND (reference sequence). The V and J ends lost 10 bases and 0 bases respectively, with 7 bases between them. The CDR3 is 12 residues long. Filled out from reference TRBV19 and TRBJ2-1, the complete variable domain reads DGGITQSPKYLFRKEGQNVTLSCEQNLNHDAMYWYRQDPGQGLRLIYYSQIVNDFQKGDIAEGYSVSREKKESFPLTVTSAQKNPTAFYLCATKSSYNEQFFGPGTRLTVL.

CDR3 in amino acids: CASTAREIQGILSPLHF. CDR3 DNA sequence: TGTGCCAGTACCGCCAGGGAAATACAGGGTATCCTTTCACCCCTCCACTTT. The J gene is TRBJ1-6, the V gene TRBV19; D is perhaps TRBD1 (6 bases). The V end lost 7 bases, the J end lost 9 bases, and 25 bases lay between the germline ends. This CDR3 spans 17 amino acids. Looked up from germline, CDR1 is LNHDA and CDR2 is SQIVND (reference sequence).

This clone was seen ten or more times. The chain couples TRBV20-1 to TRBJ2-4; D uncertain. CDR3 size: 15 residues. The ends were cut back, 3 bases at V and 3 bases at J, with 15 bases in the middle. Germline loops: CDR1 DFQATT, CDR2 SNEGSKA (reference sequence). The CDR3 loop is CSASVSGRSKNIQYF. CDR3 nucleotides: TGCAGTGCTAGTGTTTCGGGTAGAAGCAAAAACATTCAGTACTTC.

The chain uses TRBV7-2 and TRBJ1-3; no firm D call. Germline V gene sequence: CDR1 SGHTA, CDR2 FQGNSA. This CDR3 has 15 residues. V was pared by 0 bases and J by 1 base, with 7 bases between. The DNA for the CDR3 is TGTGCCAGCAGCTTAGCATCACAGTCTGGAAACACCATATATTTT. Translated, it gives CASSLASQSGNTIYF.

The rearrangement uses TRBV28 and TRBJ2-7; a weak D match, TRBD2 (6 bases). V was trimmed by 7 bases and J by 0 bases, leaving 10 bases between them. The V gene's germline CDR1 is MDHEN and CDR2 SYDVKM. This CDR3 has 13 residues. CDR3 in DNA: TGTGCCAGCACCGAGGAGGGCTCCTACGAGCAGTACTTC. Its translation: CASTEEGSYEQYF.

V usage is TRBV28 and J usage is TRBJ2-7; D unresolved. Germline CDR1 MDHEN, CDR2 SYDVKM. V shed 5 bases and J shed 3 bases, with 11 bases lying between them. The CDR3 has 13 amino acids. CDR3: CASSPDSYYEQYF. Written as DNA, the CDR3 is TGTGCCAGCAGTCCTGACTCATACTACGAGCAGTACTTC.

CDR3 sequence reads: CASGLGQGALNEQFF. The DNA for the CDR3 is TGTGCTAGTGGTCTAGGACAGGGGGCTCTCAATGAGCAGTTCTTC. The chain has TRBV12-5 and TRBJ2-1; 11 bases agree with TRBD1. The length of the CDR3 is 15 residues. CDR1 and CDR2 from the germline V gene are LGHNT and FRNRAP. J was trimmed by 6 bases and V by 5 bases; bases with no gene match: 6.

The gene calls are TRBV9 and TRBJ1-3; TRBD1 is a possible D gene (6 bases). CDR1 and CDR2 (germline): SGDLS, YYNGEE. The CDR3 is made up of 17 amino acids. Trimming pared 4 bases from V and 0 bases from J, leaving 17 bases between. CDR3 DNA sequence: TGTGCCAGCAGCCGAACCGCTGGACAGACCTCTGGAAACACCATATATTTT. It yields the protein CASSRTAGQTSGNTIYF.

The chain links TRBV7-8 to TRBJ2-7; TRBD1 might be the D (5 bases). Germline V gives CDR1 SGHVS, CDR2 FQNEAQ. Trimming took off 1 base at V and 0 bases at J, with 22 bases between the two ends. This CDR3 region has 19 residues. The chain's CDR3 is CASSLVVGLLPPSSYEQYF. The CDR3 DNA reads as TGTGCCAGCAGCTTAGTCGTGGGGCTTCTCCCCCCGAGCTCCTACGAGCAGTACTTC.